This T cell receptor beta chain emerged from a study of PD-1 blockade in classical Hodgkin lymphoma. Study outcomes and limitations: For complete responders, baseline diversity was comparable to that of newly diagnosed patients. CD4+ TCR diversity, unlike CD8+, climbed significantly by C4D1.

The method was immunoSEQ multiplex PCR; TCRdb's version includes in-frame clones alone and lacks a portion of them. The sample lists approximately 52,000 clones, around nine tenths occurring once. As for time point: cycle 4 day 1 (C4D1), after more than 5 weeks of nivolumab. Each and every patient relapsed after autologous stem cell transplantation, and patients got differing brentuximab vedotin exposure. Regarding this clone: The antigen is unknown.

The V gene lost 3 bases and the J gene lost 13 bases, with 16 bases spanning the gap. The CDR3 loop spans 14 amino acids. Germline lookup yields CDR1 SGHDN and CDR2 FVKESK. The V and J genes are TRBV14 and TRBJ1-6, with D uncertain. The sequence derives from a human donor with classical Hodgkin lymphoma. Sequencing was performed on peripheral blood mononuclear cells (PBMCs), taken before the fourth cycle of nivolumab. The CDR3 nucleotides read TGTGCCAGCAGCCAGGGTGGGATCTTTTCTCCCCTCCACTTT. Translation gives CASSQGGIFSPLHF.